The rows below give T cell receptor beta chains drawn from one sample of a study of cytomegalovirus exposure and HLA in healthy donors. Sequencing was performed with immunoSEQ multiplex PCR; in TCRdb, only in-frame clones are kept and a portion is missing. This sample has about 200,000 clones; 83% occur once, and the top ten carry around 5.5%. The sample was PBMCs. These receptors all stem from a woman aged 18-29 years in good health and CMV-seronegative. The CDR3 runs from the conserved cysteine through the conserved F or W. A D gene is named only where the DNA matches it firmly. Size is stated for part of the rows, as once, few or many counts, or as a class when the clone is expanded.

NA | 11 | NA | TRBJ1-5 | TRBV2 | TGTGCCAGCGGCGGGGATCAGCCCCAGCATTTT | CASGGDQPQHF
NA | 19 | TRBD1 | TRBJ2-7 | TRBV5-1 | TGCGCCAGCAGCCTAATAGGGAGCGGACAGGGAGTTGATAGCTACGAGCAGTACTTC | CASSLIGSGQGVDSYEQYF
NA | 17 | TRBD1 | TRBJ1-2 | TRBV5-1 | TGCGCCAGCAGCTTGGAAGGGACAGCCACTACTAACTATGGCTACACCTTC | CASSLEGTATTNYGYTF
NA | 13 | NA | TRBJ1-5 | TRBV6-5 | TGTGCCAGCAGCCCTACAGGGATTCAGCCCCAGCATTTT | CASSPTGIQPQHF
NA | 11 | NA | TRBJ2-1 | TRBV27 | TGTGCCAGCAGTCTAGGATACGAGCAGTTCTTC | CASSLGYEQFF
many | 14 | NA | TRBJ1-2 | TRBV9 | TGTGCCAGCAGCGAAACACAGGGACCCTATGGCTACACCTTC | CASSETQGPYGYTF
NA | 14 | NA | TRBJ1-1 | TRBV6-5 | TGTGCCAGCAGTTACGAGGGTAGGAACACTGAAGCTTTCTTT | CASSYEGRNTEAFF
NA | 17 | TRBD1 | TRBJ2-7 | TRBV4-1 | TGCGCCAGCAGCCAGGCCAACCTAAGACAGGGGCTGAACGAGCAGTACTTC | CASSQANLRQGLNEQYF
NA | 13 | NA | TRBJ2-4 | TRBV27 | TGTGCCAGCAGCATGGGGGCCGGAAACATTCAGTACTTC | CASSMGAGNIQYF
NA | 16 | TRBD1 | TRBJ2-7 | TRBV7-3 | TGTGCCAGCAGCTTACGCCCGACAGGGGAAGGGTACGAGCAGTACTTC | CASSLRPTGEGYEQYF
NA | 18 | NA | TRBJ2-1 | TRBV15 | TGTGCCACCAGCAGAGATCGGGACAATGGCAAGCCTTTAGGTGAGCAGTTCTTC | CATSRDRDNGKPLGEQFF
NA | 13 | TRBD2 | TRBJ2-7 | TRBV7-8 | TGTGCCAGCAGCTTAGCGGGGGGGTACGAGCAGTACTTC | CASSLAGGYEQYF
NA | 13 | NA | TRBJ2-1 | TRBV2 | TGTGCCAGCATGCTCCAGAGCCACAATGAGCAGTTCTTC | CASMLQSHNEQFF
NA | 15 | NA | TRBJ1-2 | TRBV6-4 | TGTGCCACCGAAAACGAAGAGGGGGGCCCGAGTGGCTACACCTTC | CATENEEGGPSGYTF
NA | 16 | NA | TRBJ2-7 | TRBV28 | TGTGCCAGCAGTCCTCCCGACATTGGGAGCTCCTACGAGCAGTACTTC | CASSPPDIGSSYEQYF
NA | 14 | NA | TRBJ2-7 | TRBV18 | TGTGCCAGCTCACCACCTACAGGGACCTACGAGCAGTACTTC | CASSPPTGTYEQYF
NA | 11 | NA | TRBJ2-7 | TRBV27 | TGTGCCAGCAGTTTTGGGTACGAGCAGTACTTC | CASSFGYEQYF
NA | 15 | NA | TRBJ2-3 | TRBV9 | TGTGCCAGCAGCGTCGGGAGTTATTTCACAGATACGCAGTATTTT | CASSVGSYFTDTQYF
NA | 15 | NA | TRBJ2-2 | TRBV18 | TGTGCCAGCTCACCGGGACTGGACAACACCGGGGAGCTGTTTTTT | CASSPGLDNTGELFF
NA | 14 | TRBD1 | TRBJ1-1 | TRBV4-1 | TGCGCCAGCAGCCGGCAGGGGGGAGGAACTGAAGCTTTCTTT | CASSRQGGGTEAFF
NA | 15 | TRBD2 | TRBJ2-1 | TRBV5-6 | TGTGCCAGCAGCTGGGGACTAGCGGGTACCAATGAGCAGTTCTTC | CASSWGLAGTNEQFF
medium-sized | 14 | NA | TRBJ2-7 | TRBV19 | TGTGCCAGTAGTATTCTGGGCAACGGTCTCGAGCAGTACTTC | CASSILGNGLEQYF
NA | 15 | NA | TRBJ2-7 | TRBV27 | TGTGCCAGCAGTTTGGTCAGCACGAACCCTTACGAGCAGTACTTC | CASSLVSTNPYEQYF
NA | 16 | NA | TRBJ2-3 | TRBV11-2 | TGTGCCAGCATCCTAAGCTTGGGGGGGGGCCCAGATACGCAGTATTTT | CASILSLGGGPDTQYF
NA | 15 | NA | TRBJ2-3 | TRBV2 | TGTGCCAGCAGTTTCTGGCAGGGGGAGGCAGATACGCAGTATTTT | CASSFWQGEADTQYF
NA | 12 | NA | TRBJ2-7 | TRBV9 | TGTGCCAGCGGTAGGACAGCCTACGAGCAGTACTTC | CASGRTAYEQYF
NA | 15 | NA | TRBJ2-7 | TRBV18 | TGTGCCAGCTCACCCCGGGAGTCAAGCTCCTACGAGCAGTACTTC | CASSPRESSSYEQYF
NA | 14 | NA | TRBJ2-1 | TRBV5-6 | TGTGCCAGCAGCTGGGACCCTCAGGGCAATGAGCAGTTCTTC | CASSWDPQGNEQFF
few | 15 | NA | TRBJ1-4 | TRBV4-2 | TGTGCCAGCAGCCGGCAGCCTTCAACTAATGAAAAACTGTTTTTT | CASSRQPSTNEKLFF
NA | 15 | NA | TRBJ2-1 | TRBV2 | TGTGCCAGCTCATCAACGACTAGTTCAGCGAATGAGCAGTTCTTC | CASSSTTSSANEQFF
NA | 16 | TRBD1 | TRBJ1-1 | TRBV10-1 | TGCGCCAGCTTCGGACAGGGGATTGGGGTGAACACTGAAGCTTTCTTT | CASFGQGIGVNTEAFF
NA | 13 | NA | TRBJ1-2 | TRBV30 | TGTGCCTGGAGTCGTCTCGGGGGACTTGGCTACACCTTC | CAWSRLGGLGYTF
NA | 15 | NA | TRBJ1-5 | TRBV10-2 | TGCGCCAGCAGCCTTCCTCCTAGGGGGGATCAGCCCCAGCATTTT | CASSLPPRGDQPQHF
NA | 12 | NA | TRBJ1-1 | TRBV18 | TGTGCCAGCTCACCAGTGGGCACTGAAGCTTTCTTT | CASSPVGTEAFF
NA | 14 | NA | TRBJ2-7 | TRBV4-1 | TGCGCCAGCAGCCAACAACAGGGTTTGGGCGAGCAGTACTTC | CASSQQQGLGEQYF
NA | 11 | NA | TRBJ2-7 | TRBV2 | TGTGCCAGCGCAATTGGGAACGAGCAGTACTTC | CASAIGNEQYF
NA | 16 | TRBD1 | TRBJ1-5 | TRBV6-1 | TGTGCCAGCAGTGAAGGTAACAGGGGAAGGAATCAGCCCCAGCATTTT | CASSEGNRGRNQPQHF
NA | 14 | NA | TRBJ2-7 | TRBV28 | TGTGCCAGCAGTTTGGTAGGGTATAGGAGCGAGCAGTACTTC | CASSLVGYRSEQYF
NA | 15 | NA | TRBJ2-7 | TRBV5-1 | TGCGCCAGCAGCCCGGTGGCAGGTTCCTCCTACGAGCAGTACTTC | CASSPVAGSSYEQYF
once | 13 | NA | TRBJ2-1 | TRBV7-3 | TGTGCCAGCAGCTTCGTAAGAGACAATGAGCAGTTCTTC | CASSFVRDNEQFF
NA | 19 | NA | TRBJ1-3 | TRBV27 | TGTGCCAGCAGTTTATCGGGGACCGGGGCCAGGGTGGGTGGAAACACCATATATTTT | CASSLSGTGARVGGNTIYF